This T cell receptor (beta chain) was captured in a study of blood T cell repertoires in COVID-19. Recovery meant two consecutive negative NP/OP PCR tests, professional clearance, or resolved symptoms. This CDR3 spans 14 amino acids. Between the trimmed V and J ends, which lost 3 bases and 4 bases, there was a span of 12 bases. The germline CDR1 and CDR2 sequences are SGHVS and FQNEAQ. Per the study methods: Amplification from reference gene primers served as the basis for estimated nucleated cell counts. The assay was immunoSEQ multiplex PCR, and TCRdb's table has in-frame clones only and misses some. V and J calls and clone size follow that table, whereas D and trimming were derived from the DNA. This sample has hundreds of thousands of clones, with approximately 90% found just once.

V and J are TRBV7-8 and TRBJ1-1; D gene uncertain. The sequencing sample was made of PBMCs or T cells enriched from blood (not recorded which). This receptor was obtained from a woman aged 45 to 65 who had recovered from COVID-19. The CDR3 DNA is TGTGCCAGCAGCTTGCAGGCGGGCCCCACTGAAGCTTTCTTT. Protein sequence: CASSLQAGPTEAFF.